One sample yielded the 7 T cell receptor beta chains listed below, sequenced in a study of T-cell reconstitution after alpha-beta-depleted transplantation in children. Unique molecular identifiers were incorporated into the prepared TCRbeta library. One entry per CDR3 protein, called by TCRdb with MiXCR from the PCR reads. The sample carries 610,000 or so distinct CDR3 sequences, roughly 27% recorded once. The sample in question was PBMCs, obtained before TCRalphabeta/CD19-depleted stem cell transplant. These receptors came from a boy under two years old with Wiskott-Aldrich syndrome, due to receive a stem cell transplant.

In its sample, this clonotype was seen a few times. The chain has TRBV20-1 and TRBJ2-1, with D possibly TRBD2 on 7 matching bases. Germline loops: CDR1 DFQATT, CDR2 SNEGSKA (reference sequence). This CDR3 is built from 12 residues. Trimming took 6 bases from V and 7 from J, leaving 13 bases between them. The CDR3 protein is CSAGGHGNEQFF. The CDR3 region has the DNA TGCAGTGCCGGGGGGCACGGGAATGAGCAGTTCTTC.

Only a few counts were recorded for this clonotype. The chain couples TRBV5-1 to TRBJ2-2; 10 bases are a match to TRBD2. The CDR3 length is 19 residues. Trimming cost V 0 bases and J 2 bases; bases outside gene matches: 10. Germline V lookup: CDR1 SGHRS, CDR2 YFSETQ. The CDR3 reads CASSLVVAGGPVNTGELFF. The CDR3 DNA follows: TGCGCCAGCAGCTTGGTGGTAGCGGGAGGACCTGTTAACACCGGGGAGCTGTTTTTT.

A few counts support this clonotype. The chain employs TRBV20-1 and TRBJ2-3; TRBD2 agrees at 11 bases. Germline CDR1 and CDR2: DFQATT and SNEGSKA (reference sequence). V was clipped by 0 bases and J by 4 bases; unmatched bases: 6. There are 16 residues in the CDR3. CDR3 bases: TGCAGTGCTAGAGATCCTACTAGCGGGAGTGCAGATACGCAGTATTTT. Its translation: CSARDPTSGSADTQYF.

The chain links TRBV10-3 to TRBJ1-2, with D unclear. Per the germline V gene, CDR1 is ENHRY and CDR2 is SYGVKD. Trimming removed 0 bases at V and 4 bases at J, with 6 bases between. The CDR3 consists of 13 residues. CDR3 DNA sequence: TGTGCCATCAGTGAGTCCGGCCTCTATGGCTACACCTTC. It yields the protein CAISESGLYGYTF.

V is TRBV6-2 or TRBV6-3 and J is TRBJ2-5, with 15 bases that match TRBD2. Trimming took 5 bases from V and 4 from J; bases not matched to a gene: 8. Germline V gives CDR1 MNHEY, CDR2 SVGEGT. The CDR3 has 17 residues. The CDR3 spells CASSLRTSGRAIETQYF. Written as DNA, the CDR3 is TGTGCCAGCAGTCTTCGGACTAGCGGGAGGGCGATAGAGACCCAGTACTTC.

The chain carries TRBV27 and TRBJ1-4, with D unclear. Looked up from germline, CDR1 is MNHEY and CDR2 is SMNVEV (reference sequence). This CDR3 has 14 residues. Trimming removed 5 bases at V and 2 bases at J, with 9 bases between. The CDR3 region has the DNA TGTGCCAGCAGTAAAGGGTTCACTAATGAAAAACTGTTTTTT. Residues: CASSKGFTNEKLFF.

This chain connects TRBV18 to TRBJ2-5, with 11 bases that match TRBD2. Germline assignment: CDR1 KGHSH and CDR2 LQKENI. CDR3 size: 15 residues. V shed 3 bases, J shed 5 bases, and the junction held 5 bases outside the gene matches. This CDR3 is CASSPPGLAVETQYF. CDR3 bases: TGTGCCAGCTCACCCCCGGGACTAGCGGTCGAGACCCAGTACTTC.